The 22 T cell receptor beta chains in this list originate from one sample, sequenced in a study of OX40 agonist ivuxolimab in advanced cancers. Clones were sequenced by immunoSEQ multiplex PCR, and TCRdb holds only the in-frame ones, with some missing. The sample holds around 61,000 clones, around 82% seen once. The sample in question was CD4+ or CD8+ T cells sorted from blood, obtained in a trial of the OX40 agonist ivuxolimab. These receptors came from an adult with an advanced solid tumor such as melanoma, head and neck, liver or kidney cancer.

The chain employs TRBV11-2 and TRBJ1-3; 8 bases agree with TRBD1. The germline gives CDR1 SGHAT, CDR2 FQNNGV. This CDR3 has 14 amino acids. V dropped 6 bases and J dropped 4; count of bases not matched to a gene: 5. The CDR3 coding sequence is TGTGCCAGCAGTCCGACAGGGGTAGGAAACACCATATATTTT. Encoded protein: CASSPTGVGNTIYF.

The chain has TRBV7-2 and TRBJ2-7; tentatively, D is TRBD2 (6 bases). CDR3 size: 15 residues. Trimming removed 0 bases from V and 4 bases from J, with 13 bases in between. CDR1 and CDR2 (germline): SGHTA, FQGNSA. In DNA form, the CDR3 reads TGTGCCAGCAGCTTAGCGGAGGGTTTAGAGTACGAGCAGTACTTC. Residues: CASSLAEGLEYEQYF.

The genes are TRBV11-1 and TRBJ2-7; the D gene could be TRBD1 or TRBD2 (5 bases each). Germline V gives CDR1 SGHAT, CDR2 FQDESV (reference sequence). Deletions cut 5 bases from V and 0 bases from J, with 11 bases between. The CDR3 contains 14 residues. The CDR3 reads CASSVGTNSYEQYF. The CDR3 nucleotides are TGTGCCAGCAGCGTAGGGACCAACTCCTACGAGCAGTACTTC.

The rearrangement links TRBV7-2 to TRBJ1-1; a possible D gene is TRBD1 (6 bases). This CDR3 contains 14 residues. Trimming cost V 1 base and J 7 bases, with 13 bases left between them. CDR1 SGHTA and CDR2 FQGNSA come from the germline V gene. CDR3 residues: CASSLDPGTNEAFF. The CDR3 nucleotides are TGTGCCAGCAGCTTAGATCCCGGGACAAATGAAGCTTTCTTT.

This clone has only a few counts. The chain carries TRBV6-1 and TRBJ2-3; D might be TRBD2 (5 bases). The CDR3 consists of 15 residues. In germline, CDR1 is MNHNS, CDR2 SASEGT. The V end lost 3 bases, the J end lost 2 bases, and 12 bases lay between the germline ends. The CDR3 sequence: CASSDPMRATDTQYF. CDR3 DNA sequence: TGTGCCAGCAGTGACCCCATGCGGGCCACAGATACGCAGTATTTT.

This CDR3 is CASSSTGENYGYTF. Here the CDR3 DNA reads TGTGCCAGCAGCTCCACAGGGGAGAACTATGGCTACACCTTC. This rearrangement joins TRBV11-2 to TRBJ1-2; 7 nucleotides agree with TRBD1. J lost 2 bases, V lost 4 bases, and 4 bases had no gene match. The CDR3 totals 14 residues. Germline assignment: CDR1 SGHAT and CDR2 FQNNGV. Using reference TRBV11-2 and TRBJ1-2 for the parts outside the CDR3, the full variable domain is EAGVAQSPRYKIIEKRQSVAFWCNPISGHATLYWYQQILGQGPKLLIQFQNNGVVDDSQLPKDRFSAERLKGVDSTLKIQPAKLEDSAVYLCASSSTGENYGYTFGSGTRLTVV.

The rearrangement uses TRBV10-1 and TRBJ2-7; 9 bases agree with TRBD2. The CDR3 totals 13 residues. From germline, CDR1 is WNHNN and CDR2 SYGVQD (reference sequence). Germline trimming cut 7 bases from V and 1 base from J; bases unmatched to any gene: 2. In nucleotides, the CDR3 is TGCGCCAGCATAAGCGGGAGGTCCTACGAGCAGTACTTC. The encoded protein is CASISGRSYEQYF.

The chain has TRBV7-2 and TRBJ2-1, with D perhaps matching TRBD2 (5 bases). The germline V gene has CDR1 SGHTA and CDR2 FQGNSA. The CDR3 extends over 15 amino acids. With 5 bases removed from V and 9 bases from J, the gap between germline ends came to 20 bases. CDR3 amino acids: CASSKGGQFGIEQFF. DNA for the CDR3: TGTGCCAGCAGCAAAGGTGGGCAGTTCGGGATTGAGCAGTTCTTC. The whole variable domain, remainder taken from reference TRBV7-2 and TRBJ2-1, is GAGVSQSPSNKVTEKGKDVELRCDPISGHTALYWYRQSLGQGLEFLIYFQGNSAPDKSGLPSDRFSAERTGGSVSTLTIQRTQQEDSAVYLCASSKGGQFGIEQFFGPGTRLTVL.

This clone is a singleton in its sample. This chain uses TRBV27 with TRBJ1-4; TRBD1 might be the D (5 bases). Trimming removed 1 base from V and 8 bases from J, with 14 bases in between. The CDR3 consists of 15 residues. Looked up from germline, CDR1 is MNHEY and CDR2 is SMNVEV (reference sequence). CDR3 in DNA: TGTGCCAGCAGTTTATTATGGGGCCGAGAGGAAAAACTGTTTTTT. Amino acids: CASSLLWGREEKLFF.

CDR3 sequence: CASSPTGVFQETQYF. CDR3 sequence (DNA): TGTGCCAGCAGTCCGACAGGGGTCTTCCAAGAGACCCAGTACTTC. The rearrangement uses TRBV28 and TRBJ2-5; TRBD1 agrees at 8 bases. The CDR3 is 15 residues long. V lost 5 bases and J lost 1; bases outside the gene matches: 6. Germline V CDR1 and CDR2: MDHEN, SYDVKM.

This chain joins TRBV5-5 and TRBJ2-3; D is unresolved. The CDR3 extends over 14 amino acids. Looked up from germline, CDR1 is SGHKS and CDR2 is YYEKEE (reference sequence). V was cut by 0 bases and J by 6 bases, with 11 bases left in between. CDR3 region: CASSLADTGDTQYF. In DNA, the CDR3 is TGTGCCAGCAGCTTGGCCGACACCGGGGATACGCAGTATTTT.

This chain uses TRBV2 with TRBJ1-2; weak D call: TRBD1 (5 bases). This CDR3 contains 14 residues. V lost 8 bases and J lost 1, with 14 bases in between. Germline V gene data show CDR1 as SNHLY and CDR2 as FYNNEI. CDR3 residues: CASQPDRNNYGYTF. CDR3 sequence (DNA): TGTGCCAGCCAGCCAGACAGAAATAACTATGGCTACACCTTC.

This clone ranks as medium-sized. This chain links TRBV19 with TRBJ2-7; D may be TRBD1 (5 bases). Germline V gives CDR1 LNHDA, CDR2 SQIVND (reference sequence). With 7 bases removed from V and 0 bases from J, the gap between germline ends came to 10 bases. The CDR3 is 13 amino acids. The CDR3 is CASTSDTSYEQYF. The CDR3 nucleotides are TGTGCCAGTACCTCGGACACCTCCTACGAGCAGTACTTC.

This clone is a singleton in its sample. The V call is TRBV6-5, the J call TRBJ1-2; 8 nucleotides match TRBD1. Germline-derived CDR1 and CDR2 are MNHEY and SVGAGI. V dropped 6 bases and J dropped 2; count of bases not matched to a gene: 5. This CDR3 is 14 amino acids long. The DNA of the CDR3 is TGTGCCAGCAGGCTGGACAGGGAAAACTATGGCTACACCTTC. It is translated as CASRLDRENYGYTF.

The chain carries TRBV5-1 and TRBJ2-3; no firm D call. This CDR3 spans 13 amino acids. Trimming shortened V by 2 bases and J by 2 bases, and 6 bases separated the two germline ends. The V gene's germline CDR1 is SGHRS and CDR2 YFSETQ. Here the CDR3 reads CASSFTDTDTQYF. Here the CDR3 DNA reads TGCGCCAGCAGCTTTACTGACACAGATACGCAGTATTTT. Looking up the rest from reference TRBV5-1 and TRBJ2-3 gives the full variable domain: KAGVTQTPRYLIKTRGQQVTLSCSPISGHRSVSWYQQTPGQGLQFLFEYFSETQRNKGNFPGRFSGRQFSNSRSEMNVSTLELGDSALYLCASSFTDTDTQYFGPGTRLTVL.

The chain couples TRBV28 to TRBJ2-1; D possibly corresponds to TRBD1 (7 bases). V shed 5 bases and J shed 7 bases, with 15 bases lying between them. Per the germline V gene, CDR1 is MDHEN and CDR2 is SYDVKM. There are 14 residues in the CDR3. The DNA for the CDR3 is TGTGCCAGCAGTGACAGGGAGGTAGTGAATGAGCAGTTCTTC. Translated, it gives CASSDREVVNEQFF.

This sequence joins TRBV11-2 and TRBJ2-2, with 10 bases matching TRBD2. From germline, CDR1 is SGHAT and CDR2 FQNNGV. CDR3 length: 15 residues. The trim removed 6 bases at V and 6 bases at J, leaving 7 bases unmatched. The CDR3 DNA sequence: TGTGCCAGCAGGGGGCTAGCGGGAGTGCCCGGGGAGCTGTTTTTT. The encoded protein is CASRGLAGVPGELFF.

The chain links TRBV5-1 to TRBJ2-7; a possible D gene is TRBD1 (6 bases). V lost 4 bases and J 5 bases, leaving 13 bases between the germline ends. CDR3 length: 13 amino acids. In germline, CDR1 is SGHRS, CDR2 YFSETQ. CDR3 protein: CASSQQGSHEQYF. In DNA, the CDR3 is TGCGCCAGCAGCCAACAGGGTTCGCACGAGCAGTACTTC. Based on the CDR3 plus reference TRBV5-1 and TRBJ2-7, the full variable domain is KAGVTQTPRYLIKTRGQQVTLSCSPISGHRSVSWYQQTPGQGLQFLFEYFSETQRNKGNFPGRFSGRQFSNSRSEMNVSTLELGDSALYLCASSQQGSHEQYFGPGTRLTVT.

The chain is built from TRBV7-2 and TRBJ2-5; D might be TRBD1 (6 bases). Germline V lookup: CDR1 SGHTA, CDR2 FQGNSA. Trimming removed 5 bases from V and 5 bases from J, with 15 bases in between. This CDR3 has 14 residues. CDR3 residues: CASSPSGAVETQYF. The CDR3 coding sequence is TGTGCCAGCAGCCCCTCAGGGGCCGTTGAGACCCAGTACTTC.

The CDR3 bases are TGTGCCACCAGCTCCAGAACAGGGGGAGCGGAGACCCAGTACTTC. Translating it yields CATSSRTGGAETQYF. The chain links TRBV15 to TRBJ2-5; 8 nucleotides align to TRBD1. Germline values: CDR1 LNHNV, CDR2 YYDKDF (reference sequence). Losses at the gene ends were 5 bases for V and 5 bases for J; bases not matched to a gene: 10. CDR3 size: 15 residues.

The rearrangement links TRBV7-2 to TRBJ2-7, with 11 bases matching TRBD2. The CDR3 covers 15 residues. V lost 1 base and J lost 4; bases outside the gene matches: 3. Germline CDR1 SGHTA, CDR2 FQGNSA. In DNA form, the CDR3 reads TGTGCCAGCAGCTTAGTACTAGCGGGAGATTACGAGCAGTACTTC. Residues: CASSLVLAGDYEQYF. Variable domain in full (rest from reference TRBV7-2 and TRBJ2-7): GAGVSQSPSNKVTEKGKDVELRCDPISGHTALYWYRQSLGQGLEFLIYFQGNSAPDKSGLPSDRFSAERTGGSVSTLTIQRTQQEDSAVYLCASSLVLAGDYEQYFGPGTRLTVT.

This clone is labeled as medium-sized. The gene calls are TRBV4-2 and TRBJ2-7; 14 bases fit TRBD2. Germline V gene sequence: CDR1 LGHNA, CDR2 YNFKEQ. The junction had 9 bases not matched to a gene; V was cut back by 4 bases and J by 7 bases. The CDR3 has 16 residues. The CDR3 bases are TGTGCCAGCAGCCCGGGGACTAGCGGGAGTGGGGGAGAGCAGTACTTC. Amino acids: CASSPGTSGSGGEQYF.